This TCR beta chain came from a study of blood T cell repertoires in COVID-19. Turning to the study itself: Material from acute and convalescent COVID-19 was sourced from the United States, Italy and Spain. Nucleic acid was either cDNA or gDNA, and it came from T cells, B-cell-depleted T cells, or PBMCs.

The CDR3 extends over 13 amino acids. V gave up 6 bases and J gave up 3 bases; unmatched junction bases: 4. Per the original methods: Amplification of reference gene primers provided the estimated nucleated cell counts. Assay used: immunoSEQ multiplex PCR; TCRdb lists only in-frame clones, some missing. V, J and clone size reflect that table, while D and trimming were determined from the DNA. The data contain a few hundred thousand clones, 75% to 90% of them singletons. The chain combines TRBV12-3 or TRBV12-4 with TRBJ2-7, with 8 bases identical to TRBD2. Sequenced material: peripheral blood. This TCR derives from a man aged 45 to 65 with acute or convalescent COVID-19. CDR3 nucleotide sequence: TGTGCCAGCAGGATAACTAGCGGCTACGAGCAGTACTTC. Amino acids: CASRITSGYEQYF.